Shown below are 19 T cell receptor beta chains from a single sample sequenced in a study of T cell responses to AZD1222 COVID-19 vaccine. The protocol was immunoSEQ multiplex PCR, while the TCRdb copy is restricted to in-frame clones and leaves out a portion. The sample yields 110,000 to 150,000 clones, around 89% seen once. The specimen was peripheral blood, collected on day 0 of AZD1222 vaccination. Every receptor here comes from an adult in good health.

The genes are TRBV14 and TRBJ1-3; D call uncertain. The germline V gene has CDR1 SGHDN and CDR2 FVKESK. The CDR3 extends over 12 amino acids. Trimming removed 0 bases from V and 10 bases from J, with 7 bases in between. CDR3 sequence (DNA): TGTGCCAGCAGCCAAGAAGGGTGGACCATATATTTT. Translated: CASSQEGWTIYF.

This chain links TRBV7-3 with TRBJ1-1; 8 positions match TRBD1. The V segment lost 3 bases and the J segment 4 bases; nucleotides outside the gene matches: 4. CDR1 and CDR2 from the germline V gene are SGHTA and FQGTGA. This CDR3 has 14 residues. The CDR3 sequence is CASSLQGAVTEAFF. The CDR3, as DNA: TGTGCCAGCAGCTTGCAGGGGGCCGTCACTGAAGCTTTCTTT.

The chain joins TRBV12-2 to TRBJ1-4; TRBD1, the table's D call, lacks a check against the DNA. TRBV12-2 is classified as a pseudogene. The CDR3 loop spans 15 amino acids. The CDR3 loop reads CASRLRGPTNEKLFF. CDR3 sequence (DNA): TGTGCAAGTCGCTTAAGGGGGCCGACTAATGAAAAACTGTTTTTT.

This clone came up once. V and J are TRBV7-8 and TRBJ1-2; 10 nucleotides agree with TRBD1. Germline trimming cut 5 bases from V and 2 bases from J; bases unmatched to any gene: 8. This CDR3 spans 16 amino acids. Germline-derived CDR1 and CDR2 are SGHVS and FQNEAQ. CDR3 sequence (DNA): TGTGCCAGCAGCCTTAATCCGGGACAGGGGAACTATGGCTACACCTTC. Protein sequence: CASSLNPGQGNYGYTF. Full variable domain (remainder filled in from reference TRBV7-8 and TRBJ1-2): GAGVSQSPRYKVAKRGQDVALRCDPISGHVSLFWYQQALGQGPEFLTYFQNEAQLDKSGLPSDRFFAERPEGSVSTLKIQRTQQEDSAVYLCASSLNPGQGNYGYTFGSGTRLTVV.

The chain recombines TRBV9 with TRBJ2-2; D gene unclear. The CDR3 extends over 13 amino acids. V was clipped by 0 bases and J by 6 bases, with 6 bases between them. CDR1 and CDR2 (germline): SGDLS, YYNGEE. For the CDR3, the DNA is TGTGCCAGCAGCGTAGGGCTAGCCGGGGAGCTGTTTTTT. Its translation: CASSVGLAGELFF.

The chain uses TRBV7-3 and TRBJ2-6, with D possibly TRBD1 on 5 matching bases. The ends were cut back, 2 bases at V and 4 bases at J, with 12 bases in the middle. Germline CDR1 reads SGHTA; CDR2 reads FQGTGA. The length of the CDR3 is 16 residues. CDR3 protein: CASSLDPRQGANVLTF. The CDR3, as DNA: TGTGCCAGCAGCTTAGACCCGAGACAGGGGGCCAACGTCCTGACTTTC.

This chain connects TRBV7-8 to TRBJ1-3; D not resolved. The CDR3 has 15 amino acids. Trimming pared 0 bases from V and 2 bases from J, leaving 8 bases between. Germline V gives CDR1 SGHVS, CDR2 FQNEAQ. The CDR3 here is CASSLAFGTGNTIYF. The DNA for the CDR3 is TGTGCCAGCAGCTTAGCGTTTGGGACTGGAAACACCATATATTTT.

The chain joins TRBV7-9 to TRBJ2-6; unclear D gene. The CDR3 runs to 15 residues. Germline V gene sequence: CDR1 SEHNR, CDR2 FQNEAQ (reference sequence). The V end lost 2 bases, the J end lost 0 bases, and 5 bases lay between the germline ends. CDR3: CASSLTVSGANVLTF. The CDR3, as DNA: TGTGCCAGCAGCTTAACAGTCTCTGGGGCCAACGTCCTGACTTTC.

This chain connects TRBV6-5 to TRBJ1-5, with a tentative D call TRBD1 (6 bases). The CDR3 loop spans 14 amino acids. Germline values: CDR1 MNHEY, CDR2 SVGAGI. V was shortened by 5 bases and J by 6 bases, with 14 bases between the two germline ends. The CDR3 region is CASSQTGPVQPQHF. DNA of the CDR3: TGTGCCAGCAGTCAGACAGGCCCGGTTCAGCCCCAGCATTTT.

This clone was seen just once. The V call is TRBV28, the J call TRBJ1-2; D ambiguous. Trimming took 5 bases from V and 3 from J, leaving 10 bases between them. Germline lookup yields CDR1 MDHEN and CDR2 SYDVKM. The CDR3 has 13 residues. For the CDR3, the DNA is TGTGCCAGCAGTCCCCGCCGGGACTATGGCTACACCTTC. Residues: CASSPRRDYGYTF.

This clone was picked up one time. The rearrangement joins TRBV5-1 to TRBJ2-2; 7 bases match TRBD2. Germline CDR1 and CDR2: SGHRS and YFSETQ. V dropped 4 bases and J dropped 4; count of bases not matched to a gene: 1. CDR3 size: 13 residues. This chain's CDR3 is CASSAGVTGELFF. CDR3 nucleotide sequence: TGCGCCAGCAGCGCGGGAGTCACCGGGGAGCTGTTTTTT.

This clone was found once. This CDR3 is CASSETGGQDSDEQFF. DNA for the CDR3: TGTGCCAGCAGCGAAACAGGGGGCCAGGATTCGGATGAGCAGTTCTTC. The chain combines TRBV5-4 with TRBJ2-1, with TRBD1 identical over 9 bases. Germline V gene lookup returns CDR1 SGHNT and CDR2 YYREEE (reference sequence). The CDR3 extends over 16 amino acids. The V segment lost 4 bases and the J segment 8 bases; nucleotides outside the gene matches: 13.

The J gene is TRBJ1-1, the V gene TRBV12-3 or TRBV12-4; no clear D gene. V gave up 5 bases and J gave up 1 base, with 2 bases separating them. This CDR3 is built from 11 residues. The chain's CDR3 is CASSANTEAFF. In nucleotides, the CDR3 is TGTGCCAGCAGTGCGAACACTGAAGCTTTCTTT.

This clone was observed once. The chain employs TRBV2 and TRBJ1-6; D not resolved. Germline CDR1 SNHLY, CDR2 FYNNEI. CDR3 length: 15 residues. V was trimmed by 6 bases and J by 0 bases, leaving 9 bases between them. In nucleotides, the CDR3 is TGTGCCAGCAGGTCCCGGGACTCCTATAATTCACCCCTCCACTTT. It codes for CASRSRDSYNSPLHF.

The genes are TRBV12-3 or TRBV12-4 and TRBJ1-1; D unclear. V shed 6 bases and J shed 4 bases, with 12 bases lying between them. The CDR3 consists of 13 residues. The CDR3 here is CASRRGWGTEAFF. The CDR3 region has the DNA TGTGCCAGCAGACGAGGGTGGGGCACTGAAGCTTTCTTT.

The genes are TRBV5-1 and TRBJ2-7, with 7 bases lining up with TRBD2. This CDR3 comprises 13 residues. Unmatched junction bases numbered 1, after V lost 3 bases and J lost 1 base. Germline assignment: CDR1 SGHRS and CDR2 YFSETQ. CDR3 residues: CASSSGGSYEQYF. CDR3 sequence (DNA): TGCGCCAGCAGCTCCGGGGGGTCCTACGAGCAGTACTTC.

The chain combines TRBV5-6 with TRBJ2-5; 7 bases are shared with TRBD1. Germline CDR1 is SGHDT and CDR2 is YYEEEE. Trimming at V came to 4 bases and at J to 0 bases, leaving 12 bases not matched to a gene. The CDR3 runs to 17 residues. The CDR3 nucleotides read TGTGCCAGCAGCCGGTTATTGACAGGGTTGCACCAAGAGACCCAGTACTTC. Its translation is CASSRLLTGLHQETQYF.

CDR3 bases: TGTGCCAGTAGTATATGGTCTGAGAACACTGAAGCTTTCTTT. Translated: CASSIWSENTEAFF. The V call is TRBV19, the J call TRBJ1-1; no firm D call. CDR1 is LNHDA and CDR2 is SQIVND in the germline V gene (reference sequence). V gave up 2 bases and J gave up 1 base, with 8 bases separating them. CDR3 length equals 14 residues.

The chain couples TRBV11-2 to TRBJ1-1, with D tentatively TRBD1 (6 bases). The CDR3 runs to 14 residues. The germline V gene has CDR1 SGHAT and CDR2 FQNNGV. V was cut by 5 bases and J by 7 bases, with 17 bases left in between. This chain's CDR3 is CASSPGGGYHEAFF. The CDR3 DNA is TGTGCCAGCAGCCCCGGAGGGGGGTATCATGAAGCTTTCTTT.